This T cell receptor (beta chain) was profiled in a study of CD8 T cells in Susac syndrome. Study-level information: Blood was drawn from Susac syndrome patients while they were therapy-naive, on corticosteroids, or on intravenous immunoglobulin alone.

Sequencing of TCR beta was performed on blood CD8+ T cells and on blood CD4+ T cells. TEMRA cells were FACS-enriched, and CD8+ and CD4+ T cells were isolated negatively. V lost 3 bases, J lost 5 bases, and 9 bases stayed unmatched. CDR1 and CDR2 from the germline V gene are SGHRS and YFSETQ. This CDR3 has 16 residues. The RNA input was about 0.5 to 1 ug, and it was reverse transcribed with random hexamers. An immunoSEQ multiplex PCR amplified TCR beta CDR3 over 54 Vbeta and 13 Jbeta. TCRdb passed the immunoSEQ multiplex PCR reads through MiXCR, listing each CDR3 protein once. The table has 150,000 to 200,000 distinct CDR3 sequences, 91% seen once.

The specimen was CD4+ T cells from PBMCs. The TCR sequence derives from a human donor with Susac syndrome. The gene calls are TRBV5-1 and TRBJ2-2; TRBD1 matches at 8 bases. The CDR3 sequence is CASSSPGQVVTGELFF. Here the CDR3 DNA reads TGCGCCAGCAGCTCTCCGGGACAGGTGGTAACCGGGGAGCTGTTTTTT.